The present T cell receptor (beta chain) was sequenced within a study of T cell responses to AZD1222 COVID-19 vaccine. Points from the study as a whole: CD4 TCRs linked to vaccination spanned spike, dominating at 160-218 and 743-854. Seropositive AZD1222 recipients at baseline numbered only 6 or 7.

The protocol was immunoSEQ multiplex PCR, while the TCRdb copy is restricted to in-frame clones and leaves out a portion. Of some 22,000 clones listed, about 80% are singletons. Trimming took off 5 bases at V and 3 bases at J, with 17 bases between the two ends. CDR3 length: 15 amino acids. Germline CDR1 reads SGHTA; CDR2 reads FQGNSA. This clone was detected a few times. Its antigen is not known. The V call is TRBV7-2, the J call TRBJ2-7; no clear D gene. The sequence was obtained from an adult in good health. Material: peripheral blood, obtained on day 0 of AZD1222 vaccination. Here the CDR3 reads CASSPHFSRHYEQYF. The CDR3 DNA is TGTGCCAGCAGCCCCCATTTTTCACGACACTACGAGCAGTACTTC.